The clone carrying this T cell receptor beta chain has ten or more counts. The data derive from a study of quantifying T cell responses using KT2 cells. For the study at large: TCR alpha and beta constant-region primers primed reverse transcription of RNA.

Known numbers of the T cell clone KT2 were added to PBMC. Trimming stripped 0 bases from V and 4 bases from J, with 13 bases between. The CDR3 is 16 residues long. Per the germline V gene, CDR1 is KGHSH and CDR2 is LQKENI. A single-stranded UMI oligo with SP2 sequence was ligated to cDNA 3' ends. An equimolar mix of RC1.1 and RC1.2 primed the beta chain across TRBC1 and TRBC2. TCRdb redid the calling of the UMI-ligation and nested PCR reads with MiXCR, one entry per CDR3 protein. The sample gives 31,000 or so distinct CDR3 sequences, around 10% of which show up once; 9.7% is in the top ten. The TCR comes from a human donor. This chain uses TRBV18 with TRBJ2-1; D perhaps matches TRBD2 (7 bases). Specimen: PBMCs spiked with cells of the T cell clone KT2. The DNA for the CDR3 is TGTGCCAGCTCACCACCGGGCGGGGGCCCGTACAATGAGCAGTTCTTC. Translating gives CASSPPGGGPYNEQFF.